This note documents a single T cell receptor beta chain sequence. The entry originates in a study of T cell responses to AZD1222 COVID-19 vaccine. The CDR3 totals 14 residues. CDR1 SGHTA and CDR2 FQGNSA come from the germline V gene. V lost 1 base and J lost 7, with 13 bases in between. Profiling relied on immunoSEQ multiplex PCR, and the TCRdb table lists in-frame clones only, not all of them. The sample contains tens of thousands of clones, 80% to 95% of which appear only once. This TCR was recovered from an adult who received the AZD1222 COVID-19 vaccine. Sequenced here: peripheral blood, sampled 28 days after the second AZD1222 dose. The chain carries TRBV7-2 and TRBJ1-2; D might be TRBD1 (5 bases). CDR3 residues: CASSLGGTDPGYTF. The CDR3 nucleotides read TGTGCCAGCAGCTTAGGCGGGACGGACCCTGGCTACACCTTC. The whole variable domain, remainder taken from reference TRBV7-2 and TRBJ1-2, is GAGVSQSPSNKVTEKGKDVELRCDPISGHTALYWYRQSLGQGLEFLIYFQGNSAPDKSGLPSDRFSAERTGGSVSTLTIQRTQQEDSAVYLCASSLGGTDPGYTFGSGTRLTVV.